The clone carrying this T cell receptor beta chain has just a few counts. Antigen unknown. The authors obtained over 98% purity in all sorted populations. These data are taken from a study of beta chain features in type 1 diabetes. On the study more broadly: No patient-donor differences in age, gender, total cells or subset yield. Sorted cells numbering under 110 million were examined across all samples. Study observations and caveats: Sequencing the cDNA could make cells with high TCR expression show up more than they should.

The ends were cut back, 3 bases at V and 4 bases at J, with 18 bases in the middle. CDR3 length: 16 residues. Per the germline V gene, CDR1 is KGHSH and CDR2 is LQKENI. The whole isolated RNA underwent reverse transcription, so sequencing captured expressed TCRB transcripts. Libraries were prepared by immunoSEQ multiplex PCR; TCRdb keeps only in-frame clonotypes and omits some of them. The sample lists a few hundred thousand clones; about 18% were seen once. The chain combines TRBV18 with TRBJ2-5; unclear D gene. This receptor was obtained from a woman under 30 in good health. Sequenced material: naive CD4+ T cells from blood. DNA for the CDR3: TGTGCCAGCTCACCTCCCTCCCTGGGCACCAGAGAGACCCAGTACTTC. Its protein product is CASSPPSLGTRETQYF.